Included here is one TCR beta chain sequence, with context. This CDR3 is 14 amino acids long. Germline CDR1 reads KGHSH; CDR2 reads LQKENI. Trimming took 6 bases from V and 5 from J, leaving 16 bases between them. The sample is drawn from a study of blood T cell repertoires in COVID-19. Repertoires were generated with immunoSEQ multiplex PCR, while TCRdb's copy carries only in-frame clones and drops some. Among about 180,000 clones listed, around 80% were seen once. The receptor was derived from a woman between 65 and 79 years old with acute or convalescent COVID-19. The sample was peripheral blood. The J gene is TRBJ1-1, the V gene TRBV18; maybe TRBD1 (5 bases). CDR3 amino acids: CASSQAQGRTEAFF. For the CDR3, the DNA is TGTGCCAGCTCCCAAGCCCAGGGAAGGACTGAAGCTTTCTTT.